Shown below are 16 T cell receptor beta chains from a single sample sequenced in a study of T cell repertoires in aging, cancer and after chemotherapy. Amplification of TCR beta used genomic DNA extracted from peripheral blood. TRB rearrangements spanning V, D and J were amplified using mixed TRB-A/B primers. TCRdb reprocessed the multiplex PCR reads via MiXCR and lists one record per CDR3 protein. The data contain approximately 10,000 distinct CDR3 sequences, just under 30% of them seen just once; the ten biggest clones take up under 2.5%. The sample consisted of blood. The source is a human donor in good health.

The table lists this clonotype with a few counts. The chain employs TRBV6-5 and TRBJ2-1; D perhaps matches TRBD1 (5 bases). Trimming shortened V by 6 bases and J by 9 bases, and 15 bases separated the two germline ends. This CDR3 contains 13 residues. Germline CDR1 reads MNHEY; CDR2 reads SVGAGI. Here the CDR3 DNA reads TGTGCCAGCAGACGCTCAGGGTCGGTTGAGCAGTTCTTC. It yields the protein CASRRSGSVEQFF.

This rearrangement joins TRBV19 to TRBJ2-1; TRBD2 agrees at 7 bases. This CDR3 comprises 14 residues. Germline V gene sequence: CDR1 LNHDA, CDR2 SQIVND (reference sequence). V shed 4 bases and J 10 bases; nucleotides not matched to a gene: 10. The CDR3 spells CASSKAGAPNEQFF. As DNA, the CDR3 is TGTGCCAGTAGTAAGGCGGGAGCTCCAAACGAGCAGTTCTTC.

The rearrangement links TRBV28 to TRBJ2-5, with D unclear. Germline assignment: CDR1 MDHEN and CDR2 SYDVKM. With 6 bases removed from V and 5 bases from J, the gap between germline ends came to 7 bases. This CDR3 is built from 11 residues. CDR3 coding DNA: TGTGCCAGCAGAGTGGGGGAGACCCAGTACTTC. Protein sequence: CASRVGETQYF. Drawing the rest from reference TRBV28 and TRBJ2-5, the complete variable domain is DVKVTQSSRYLVKRTGEKVFLECVQDMDHENMFWYRQDPGLGLRLIYFSYDVKMKEKGDIPEGYSVSREKKERFSLILESASTNQTSMYLCASRVGETQYFGPGTRLLVL.

With respect to this clonotype: With a much larger clone just one base away, this may be a read error. The chain couples TRBV6-5 to TRBJ1-3, with D uncertain. The CDR3 has 14 amino acids. The germline CDR1 and CDR2 sequences are MNHEY and SVGAGI. The V end lost 6 bases, the J end lost 0 bases, and 9 bases lay between the germline ends. The CDR3 nucleotides are TGTGCCAGCAGCCCTCAACCCTCTGGAAACACCATATATTTT. It encodes CASSPQPSGNTIYF.

The CDR3 nucleotides read TGTGCCAGCAGTTACTCGAACCCAGGGGGCGGAAATACGCAGTATTTT. Translation gives CASSYSNPGGGNTQYF. V and J are TRBV6-5 and TRBJ2-3; TRBD1 agrees at 8 bases. The ends lost 0 bases at V and 7 bases at J; junction bases unmatched: 9. The length of the CDR3 is 16 residues. Germline loops: CDR1 MNHEY, CDR2 SVGAGI.

The chain links TRBV19 to TRBJ1-6; 9 bases agree with TRBD1. Germline values: CDR1 LNHDA, CDR2 SQIVND (reference sequence). V gave up 3 bases and J gave up 10 bases; unmatched junction bases: 7. CDR3 length equals 15 residues. The CDR3 sequence is CASSMGQGADSPLHF. CDR3 coding DNA: TGTGCCAGTAGTATGGGACAGGGCGCGGACTCACCCCTCCACTTT.

This clonotype turned up a few times. The chain has TRBV6-5 and TRBJ2-5; the match to TRBD2 covers 10 bases. With V trimmed by 5 bases and J by 2 bases, 11 bases remained unmatched. Germline CDR1 is MNHEY and CDR2 is SVGAGI. This CDR3 is 17 amino acids long. CDR3 residues: CASSQISSGGVQETQYF. The CDR3 DNA is TGTGCCAGCAGTCAGATCTCGAGCGGGGGGGTTCAAGAGACCCAGTACTTC.

By its share, this clonotype is medium-sized. The gene calls are TRBV20-1 and TRBJ2-7; D not resolved. CDR3 size: 10 residues. With 6 bases removed from V and 3 bases from J, the gap between germline ends came to 6 bases. CDR1 DFQATT and CDR2 SNEGSKA come from the germline V gene (reference sequence). CDR3 DNA: TGCAGTGCAGAATTCTACGAGCAGTACTTC. This codes for CSAEFYEQYF.

The sample holds a few counts of this clonotype. This chain uses TRBV5-5 with TRBJ1-6; D unclear. V was trimmed by 5 bases and J by 16 bases, leaving 25 bases between them. Germline loops: CDR1 SGHKS, CDR2 YYEKEE (reference sequence). The CDR3 sequence is 15 residues long. CDR3 amino acids: CASSLSFPNSPNLHF. The CDR3 bases are TGTGCCAGCAGTCTCAGCTTTCCAAACAGTCCGAATCTCCACTTT. The variable domain in full, with the rest retrieved from reference TRBV5-5 and TRBJ1-6, is DAGVTQSPTHLIKTRGQQVTLRCSPISGHKSVSWYQQVLGQGPQFIFQYYEKEERGRGNFPDRFSARQFPNYSSELNVNALLLGDSALYLCASSLSFPNSPNLHFGNGTRLTVT.

The rearrangement joins TRBV24-1 to TRBJ2-5, with D possibly matching TRBD2 (6 bases). CDR3 length: 15 amino acids. Between the trimmed V and J ends, which lost 4 bases and 4 bases, there was a span of 15 bases. Looked up from germline, CDR1 is KGHDR and CDR2 is SFDVKD. The chain's CDR3 is CATSDPTGEGETQYF. The DNA for the CDR3 is TGTGCCACCAGTGACCCAACGGGAGAAGGAGAGACCCAGTACTTC.

This clonotype is judged medium-sized. The chain employs TRBV30 and TRBJ1-2; no clear D. V was cut by 0 bases and J by 0 bases, with 11 bases left in between. This CDR3 comprises 15 residues. Germline values: CDR1 GTSNPN, CDR2 SVGIG (reference sequence). CDR3 sequence: CAWSVLAASNYGYTF. CDR3 nucleotide sequence: TGTGCCTGGAGTGTACTGGCAGCCTCTAACTATGGCTACACCTTC.

This clonotype was counted a few times. The chain is built from TRBV20-1 and TRBJ2-3; D is ambiguous. The germline V gene encodes CDR1 DFQATT and CDR2 SNEGSKA (reference sequence). The CDR3 runs 12 residues. Trimming left V 4 bases short and J 6 bases short, with 11 bases between. The CDR3 is CSATIWMDTQYF. CDR3 sequence (DNA): TGCAGTGCTACCATCTGGATGGATACGCAGTATTTT.

The chain combines TRBV6-6 with TRBJ2-7, with D perhaps matching TRBD2 (6 bases). With the DNA end fitting TRBJ2-1 better, the J assignment may be wrong. This CDR3 spans 15 amino acids. Germline V lookup: CDR1 MNHNY, CDR2 SVGAGI (reference sequence). The CDR3 DNA reads TGTGCCAGCAGTGCGGGGTTGGTGGCCTACAATGAGCAGTTCTTC. Its translation is CASSAGLVAYNEQFF.

A word on this clonotype: The junction departs from the called germline gene at one end, perhaps through a read error. The chain is built from TRBV29-1 and TRBJ2-5, with 9 bases lining up with TRBD1. This CDR3 is built from 14 residues. Germline V lookup: CDR1 SQVTM, CDR2 ANQGSEA. DNA for the CDR3: TGCAGCGTTAAAGAGTGGACAGGGGAAGAGACCCAGTACTTC. Its translation: CSVKEWTGEETQYF.

V is TRBV27 and J is TRBJ2-2, with unresolved D. Germline CDR1 is MNHEY and CDR2 is SMNVEV (reference sequence). V dropped 5 bases and J dropped 7 bases, with 17 bases sitting between them. This CDR3 is 15 amino acids long. CDR3 residues: CASSGELPLGGELFF. The CDR3 DNA follows: TGTGCCAGCAGTGGGGAACTTCCCCTGGGCGGGGAGCTGTTTTTT.

In this sample, this clonotype is medium-sized. V usage is TRBV29-1 and J usage is TRBJ1-3, with D hard to call. CDR3 length: 15 residues. Per the germline V gene, CDR1 is SQVTM and CDR2 is ANQGSEA. V gave up 1 base and J gave up 0 bases, with 10 bases separating them. The chain's CDR3 is CSVEVRQSSGNTIYF. The CDR3 bases are TGCAGCGTTGAAGTTAGGCAGAGCTCTGGAAACACCATATATTTT. The full variable domain, its missing parts supplied by reference TRBV29-1 and TRBJ1-3, is SAVISQKPSRDICQRGTSLTIQCQVDSQVTMMFWYRQQPGQSLTLIATANQGSEATYESGFVIDKFPISRPNLTFSTLTVSNMSPEDSSIYLCSVEVRQSSGNTIYFGEGSWLTVV.